This entry describes one TCR beta chain. The antigen is undetermined. The data were obtained in a study of vaccination and CD4 T cells after COVID-19. Study background: Investigators took post-vaccine samples a median approximately 72 days after dose two, within a range of 14 to 241.

CD4+ T cells that had been cultured provided DNA sequenced with the Oncomine TCR Beta short-read assay. TCRdb fed the PCR reads into MiXCR, producing one record per CDR3 protein. The sample consists of thousands of distinct CDR3 sequences, around 63% of them appearing once. The CDR3 length is 18 residues. Germline-derived CDR1 and CDR2 are SGHDN and FVKESK. Germline trimming cut 4 bases from V and 4 bases from J; bases unmatched to any gene: 15. Described treatment: roughly ten-day PBMC culture with coronavirus spike peptide pools or control peptides (ViraFEST assay). This sample comprised CD4+ T cells from blood, cultured in vitro, obtained before SARS-CoV-2 vaccination. The receptor was isolated from a human donor who had recovered from COVID-19. The chain is built from TRBV14 and TRBJ1-1; 10 positions match TRBD1. The CDR3: CASSLPGGTGAWRTEAFF. For the CDR3, the DNA is TGTGCCAGCAGCCTACCGGGGGGGACAGGGGCTTGGCGCACTGAAGCTTTCTTT.